This record covers a single TCR beta chain. Libraries were prepared by immunoSEQ multiplex PCR; TCRdb keeps only in-frame clonotypes and omits some of them. The table records about 250,000 clones, over 80% of them present only once. CDR1 is SGHAT, CDR2 FQNNGV, per germline. This CDR3 has 15 amino acids. V lost 0 bases and J lost 4, with 12 bases in between. The record originates from a study of blood T cell repertoires in COVID-19. The sequenced material came from peripheral blood. The receptor was isolated from a human donor in a cohort sampled during active COVID-19. The chain employs TRBV11-2 and TRBJ1-1; no reliable D call. Here the CDR3 DNA reads TGTGCCAGCAGCTTAGAAGGTGGCGCGGGCACTGAAGCTTTCTTT. Translating gives CASSLEGGAGTEAFF. Filled out from reference TRBV11-2 and TRBJ1-1, the complete variable domain reads EAGVAQSPRYKIIEKRQSVAFWCNPISGHATLYWYQQILGQGPKLLIQFQNNGVVDDSQLPKDRFSAERLKGVDSTLKIQPAKLEDSAVYLCASSLEGGAGTEAFFGQGTRLTVV.